This entry concerns a single T cell receptor (beta chain). Its specificity is not known. The PCR was carried out with 60 Vbeta primers and 13 Jbeta primers. Assay used: immunoSEQ multiplex PCR; TCRdb lists only in-frame clones, some missing. Of approximately 90,000 clones listed, 60% to 80% are singletons. The data derive from a study of cytomegalovirus exposure and HLA in healthy donors. General study findings and limits: For presence/absence analyses, sequencing depth was assumed to be roughly uniform across donors.

The CDR3 consists of 18 residues. Germline lookup yields CDR1 MDHEN and CDR2 SYDVKM. V lost 0 bases and J lost 9; bases outside the gene matches: 10. The sequencing sample was made of PBMCs. The origin of this receptor is a man aged 25 to 40 in good health and CMV-seronegative. The chain joins TRBV28 to TRBJ1-6, with TRBD1 identical over 11 bases. This CDR3 reads CASSLWIGTGGFGSPLHF. The CDR3 DNA is TGTGCCAGCAGTTTATGGATCGGGACAGGGGGATTTGGTTCACCCCTCCACTTT.